Listed below are T cell receptor beta chains from one sample, sequenced in a study of radiotherapy plus CTLA-4 blockade in lung cancer. TCRdb's copy holds only in-frame clones and misses some; the assay was immunoSEQ multiplex PCR. The sample has 39,000 or so clones, around three quarters seen once. The material was peripheral blood, obtained from a patient treated with radiotherapy plus ipilimumab. The source is a human donor with non-small cell lung cancer who had stable disease on radiotherapy plus ipilimumab. Each CDR3 is given without its conserved first and last residue.

j_gene | v_gene | CDR3aa
TRBJ1-4 | TRBV11-2 | ASSSGQFATNEKLF
TRBJ1-1 | TRBV28 | ASSYKKAWDPFTEAF
TRBJ1-2 | TRBV19 | ASTLGGAPPWSSYGYT
TRBJ1-5 | TRBV19 | ASSIQDRPVSNQPQH
TRBJ1-4 | TRBV5-4 | ASSLSGRNEKLF
TRBJ2-2 | TRBV6-4 | ASSIAGANTGELF
TRBJ1-1 | TRBV4-1 | ASSQIGGAEGEAF
TRBJ2-2 | TRBV5-1 | ASRGPTNTGELF
TRBJ2-7 | TRBV7-8 | ASSLNAGETGAYEQY
TRBJ1-2 | TRBV27 | ASWRDNYGYT
TRBJ2-1 | TRBV5-4 | ASSIGTDWFNEQF
TRBJ1-5 | TRBV9 | ASSVVGRSNQPQH
TRBJ2-2 | TRBV6-1 | ASSLDRAGGELF
TRBJ2-5 | TRBV27 | ASTLRAGQGGRTSGEETQY
TRBJ1-2 | TRBV19 | ASSSPPTGALKGYT
TRBJ2-3 | TRBV9 | ASSRDRGLLDTQY
TRBJ1-1 | TRBV7-2 | ASSSRPGTGGGTAF
TRBJ1-2 | TRBV7-2 | ASSLVWGDLYGYT
TRBJ1-1 | TRBV11-3 | ASSWRTEAF
TRBJ2-1 | TRBV7-9 | ASSLGGQGAKNEQF
TRBJ1-5 | TRBV2 | ASSEEGTDNQPQH
TRBJ2-7 | TRBV7-6 | ASSLRSYEQY
TRBJ2-1 | TRBV10-3 | AISTTGTGGTSSYNEQF
TRBJ1-3 | TRBV5-6 | ASSLRQGNTIY
TRBJ1-1 | TRBV7-9 | ASSLGQQNTEAF
TRBJ1-2 | TRBV5-1 | ASSSDGIPSYGYT
TRBJ1-2 | TRBV5-6 | ASSPIKQGHYGYT
TRBJ1-6 | TRBV11-2 | ASSLDPGISSPLH
TRBJ2-3 | TRBV30 | AWRGMVSTDTQY
TRBJ1-6 | TRBV6-5 | ASKARRGANSPLH
TRBJ1-5 | TRBV28 | ASSLLTYQDSNQPQH
TRBJ1-5 | TRBV7-2 | ASSLGGQRYQPQH
TRBJ1-2 | TRBV7-9 | ASSSGTALTNYGYT
TRBJ1-5 | TRBV30 | AWSIGDVQPQH
TRBJ1-6 | TRBV4-1 | ASSQVIVDLTNNSPLH
TRBJ2-2 | TRBV5-1 | ASSRVSGRAGELF
TRBJ1-5 | TRBV4-3 | ASSQEGGMRQPQH
TRBJ1-6 | TRBV27 | ASSLGNSPLH
TRBJ1-2 | TRBV7-2 | ASSLERTVSYGYT
TRBJ1-5 | TRBV18 | ASSPGGNQPQH
TRBJ2-5 | TRBV25-1 | ASSDLSGEETQY
TRBJ1-2 | TRBV5-4 | ASSRTQGNYGYT
TRBJ1-4 | TRBV28 | ASSFGQGNEKLF
TRBJ1-1 | TRBV2 | ASSVDRGGTEAF
TRBJ2-6 | TRBV14 | ASSQGFSGANVLT
TRBJ2-1 | TRBV29-1 | SATTRYNEQF
TRBJ1-5 | TRBV19 | ASSITANQPQH
TRBJ1-3 | TRBV5-1 | ASSLGGTGNTIY